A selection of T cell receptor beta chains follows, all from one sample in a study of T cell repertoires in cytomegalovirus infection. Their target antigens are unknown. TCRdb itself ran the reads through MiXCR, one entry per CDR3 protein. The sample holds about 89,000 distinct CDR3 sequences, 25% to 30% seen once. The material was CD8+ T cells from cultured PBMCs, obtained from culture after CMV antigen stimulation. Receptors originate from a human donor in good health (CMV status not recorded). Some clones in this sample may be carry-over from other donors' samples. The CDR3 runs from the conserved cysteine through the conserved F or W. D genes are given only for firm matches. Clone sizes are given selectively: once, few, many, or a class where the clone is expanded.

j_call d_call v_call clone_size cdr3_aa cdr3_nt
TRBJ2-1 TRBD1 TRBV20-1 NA CSAPRGSAGLEQFF TGCAGTGCGCCCAGGGGGAGTGCTGGTTTGGAGCAGTTCTTC
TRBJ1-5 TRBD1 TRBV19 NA CASSIEDRGGQPQHF TGTGCCAGTAGTATAGAAGACAGGGGTGGGCAGCCCCAGCATTTT
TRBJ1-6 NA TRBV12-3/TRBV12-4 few CASSGRIGNSPLHF TGTGCCAGCAGCGGGAGGATTGGAAATTCACCCCTCCACTTT
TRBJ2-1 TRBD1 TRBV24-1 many CATSDLVRTGGSEQFF TGTGCCACCAGTGATTTGGTAAGGACAGGGGGAAGCGAGCAGTTCTTC
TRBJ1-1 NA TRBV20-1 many CSARVTFSLGAFF TGCAGTGCTAGAGTCACCTTTTCACTGGGGGCTTTCTTT
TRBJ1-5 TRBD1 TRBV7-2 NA CASSLDRVQPQHF TGTGCCAGCAGCCTAGACAGGGTTCAGCCCCAGCATTTT
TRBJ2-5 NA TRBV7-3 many CASSRNSGETQYF TGTGCCAGCTCCCGAAACAGTGGAGAGACCCAGTACTTC
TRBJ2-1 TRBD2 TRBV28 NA CASSLMYRLAGDNEQFF TGTGCCAGCAGTTTAATGTATCGACTAGCGGGGGACAATGAGCAGTTCTTC
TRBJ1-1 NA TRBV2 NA CASSESGRGSEAFF TGTGCCAGCAGTGAGTCCGGGAGAGGGAGTGAAGCTTTCTTT
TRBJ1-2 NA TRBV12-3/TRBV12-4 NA CASSLEGLYYYGYTF TGTGCCAGCAGTTTAGAGGGACTTTATTACTATGGCTACACCTTC
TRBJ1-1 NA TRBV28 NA CASSLPPRKLSMNTEAFF TGTGCCAGCAGTTTACCTCCTCGGAAGTTAAGTATGAACACTGAAGCTTTCTTT
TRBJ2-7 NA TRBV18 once CASSPGRYYEQYF TGTGCCAGCTCACCAGGCAGATACTACGAGCAGTACTTC
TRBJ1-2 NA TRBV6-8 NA CASSNRGFGYSF TGTGCCAGCAGTAACCGAGGGTTTGGCTACTCCTTC
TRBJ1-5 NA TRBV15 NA CATSRLHREDGWRANQPQHF TGTGCCACCAGCAGACTCCACAGGGAAGATGGATGGAGGGCCAATCAGCCCCAGCATTTT
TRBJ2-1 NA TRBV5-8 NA CASSLTNRAEDEQFF TGTGCCAGCAGCTTGACGAACAGGGCGGAGGATGAGCAGTTCTTC
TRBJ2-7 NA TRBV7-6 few CATTPIAYEQYF TGTGCCACCACGCCGATAGCCTACGAGCAGTACTTC
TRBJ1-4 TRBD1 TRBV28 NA CASSLTGNGGNEKLFF TGTGCCAGCAGTTTGACAGGGAACGGGGGTAATGAAAAACTGTTTTTT
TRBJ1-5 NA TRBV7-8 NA CASSLAQTVESQHF TGTGCCAGCAGCTTAGCCCAAACCGTCGAATCTCAGCATTTT
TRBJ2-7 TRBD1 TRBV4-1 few CASSQEQGVPGYEQYF TGCGCCAGCAGCCAAGAACAGGGGGTACCTGGGTACGAGCAGTACTTC
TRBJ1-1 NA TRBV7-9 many CASSLKGTEAFF TGTGCCAGCAGCTTGAAAGGGACTGAAGCTTTCTTT
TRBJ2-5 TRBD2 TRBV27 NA CASSPAGLLKTQYF TGTGCCAGCAGCCCAGCGGGGCTGCTTAAGACCCAGTACTTC
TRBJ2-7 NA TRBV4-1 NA CASSQETVYEQYF TGCGCCAGCAGCCAAGAAACTGTCTACGAGCAGTACTTC
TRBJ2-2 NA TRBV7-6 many CASSSDGNTGELFF TGTGCCAGCAGCTCCGACGGGAACACCGGGGAGCTGTTTTTT
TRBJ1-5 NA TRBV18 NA CASSPMGASNQPQHF TGTGCCAGCTCACCCATGGGGGCGAGCAATCAGCCCCAGCATTTT
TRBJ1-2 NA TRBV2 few CASSEVAAPAYGYTF TGTGCCAGCAGTGAAGTCGCAGCTCCGGCCTATGGCTACACCTTC
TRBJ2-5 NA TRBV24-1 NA CATSDLNGQETQYF TGTGCCACCAGTGATTTAAACGGGCAAGAGACCCAGTACTTC
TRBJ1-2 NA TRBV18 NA CASSPPGYYGYTF TGTGCCAGCTCACCACCCGGGTACTATGGCTACACCTTC
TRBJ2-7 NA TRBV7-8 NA CASSTHGEQYF TGTGCCAGCAGCACCCACGGGGAGCAGTACTTC
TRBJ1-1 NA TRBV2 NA CASSDEGDTEAFF TGTGCCAGCAGTGACGAGGGAGACACTGAAGCTTTCTTT
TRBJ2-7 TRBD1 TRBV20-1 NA CSARDRAAGGQGAYEQYF TGCAGTGCTAGAGATCGAGCGGCGGGGGGACAGGGGGCTTACGAGCAGTACTTC
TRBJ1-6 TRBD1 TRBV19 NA CASSMRWQGAWNSPLHF TGTGCCAGTAGTATGAGGTGGCAGGGGGCTTGGAATTCACCCCTCCACTTT
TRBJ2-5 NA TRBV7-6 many CASSLVGYPGWETQYF TGTGCCAGCAGCTTAGTGGGGTACCCGGGATGGGAGACCCAGTACTTC
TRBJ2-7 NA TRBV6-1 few CATQEDLSSSYEQYF TGTGCCACCCAGGAGGACCTCAGCAGCTCCTACGAGCAGTACTTC
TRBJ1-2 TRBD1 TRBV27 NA CASSLSQGAPIYGYTF TGTGCCAGCAGTTTATCCCAGGGGGCGCCTATCTATGGCTACACCTTC
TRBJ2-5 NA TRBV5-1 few CASSMIGGLQETQYF TGCGCCAGCAGCATGATAGGGGGTTTACAAGAGACCCAGTACTTC
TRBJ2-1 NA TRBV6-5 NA CASSYSGQGDEQFF TGTGCCAGCAGTTACTCGGGTCAGGGAGATGAGCAGTTCTTC
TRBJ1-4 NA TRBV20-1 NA CSARDRDTRKEKLFF TGCAGTGCTAGAGATCGAGATACGCGGAAAGAAAAACTGTTTTTT
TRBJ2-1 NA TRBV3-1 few CASSQEFGYGSGVEQFF TGTGCCAGCAGCCAAGAATTTGGTTATGGTAGCGGAGTAGAGCAGTTCTTC
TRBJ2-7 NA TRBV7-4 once CASSGTQTYEQYF TGTGCCAGCAGCGGGACCCAGACCTACGAGCAGTACTTC
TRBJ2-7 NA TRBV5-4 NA CASSLGGVNEQYF TGTGCCAGCAGCTTGGGCGGGGTGAACGAGCAGTACTTC
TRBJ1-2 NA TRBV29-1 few CSVDRVIYGYTF TGCAGCGTTGACAGGGTAATCTATGGCTACACCTTC
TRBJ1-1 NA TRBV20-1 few CSARKEGEAFF TGCAGTGCTAGGAAGGAGGGTGAAGCTTTCTTT
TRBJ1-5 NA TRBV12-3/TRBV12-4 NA CASSLAPDIDQPQHF TGTGCCAGCAGTTTAGCGCCCGATATCGATCAGCCCCAGCATTTT
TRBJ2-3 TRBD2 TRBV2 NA CASSGGLVGEDTQYF TGTGCCAGCAGTGGTGGACTAGTAGGAGAGGATACGCAGTATTTT
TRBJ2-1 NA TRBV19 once CASSPGGPPEQFF TGTGCCAGTAGTCCCGGGGGCCCGCCTGAGCAGTTCTTC
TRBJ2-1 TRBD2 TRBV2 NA CASSESSGGYNEQFF TGTGCCAGCAGCGAATCTAGCGGGGGCTACAATGAGCAGTTCTTC
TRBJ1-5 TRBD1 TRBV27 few CASSRTGGSNQPQHF TGTGCCAGCAGCCGTACAGGGGGAAGCAATCAGCCCCAGCATTTT
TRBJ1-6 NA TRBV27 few CASSGSSYNSPLHF TGTGCCAGCAGCGGGAGCTCCTATAATTCACCCCTCCACTTT
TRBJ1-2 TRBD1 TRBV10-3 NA CAISARTGVGLDGYTF TGTGCCATCAGTGCCAGGACAGGGGTTGGATTGGATGGCTACACCTTC
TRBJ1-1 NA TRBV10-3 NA CAISPDVGVNTEAFF TGTGCCATCAGCCCGGATGTAGGGGTGAACACTGAAGCTTTCTTT
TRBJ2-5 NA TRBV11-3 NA CASSFSRGETQYF TGTGCCAGCAGCTTCTCCCGTGGGGAGACCCAGTACTTC
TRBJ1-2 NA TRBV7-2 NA CASSLPRSNYGYTF TGTGCCAGCAGCCTACCCCGGTCTAACTATGGCTACACCTTC
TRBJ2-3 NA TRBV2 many CASKYGIFGGTDTQYF TGTGCCAGCAAGTACGGAATTTTTGGGGGCACAGATACGCAGTATTTT
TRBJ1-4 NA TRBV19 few CASRPGGQTEKLFF TGTGCCAGTAGGCCCGGGGGCCAAACGGAAAAACTGTTTTTT
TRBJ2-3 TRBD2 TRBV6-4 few CASSGTSSGTDTQYF TGTGCCAGCAGTGGGACTAGCTCAGGCACAGATACGCAGTATTTT
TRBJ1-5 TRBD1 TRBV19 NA CASAGTGAFEGNQPQHF TGTGCCAGTGCCGGGACAGGGGCCTTTGAGGGCAATCAGCCCCAGCATTTT
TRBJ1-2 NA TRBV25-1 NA CASSLGVYYGYTF TGTGCCAGCAGTCTCGGGGTGTACTATGGCTACACCTTC
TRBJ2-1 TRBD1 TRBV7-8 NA CASSLNTGGSYNEQFF TGTGCCAGCAGCTTAAATACAGGGGGCTCCTACAATGAGCAGTTCTTC
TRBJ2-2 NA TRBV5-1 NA CASSLAPTGELFF TGCGCCAGCAGCTTAGCCCCCACCGGGGAGCTGTTTTTT